Included here is one T cell receptor beta chain sequence, with context. This clonotype was counted at least ten times. No antigen is known for it. The record has no base qualities; no much larger clone is one base away. The library was prepared using 5' RACE. TCRdb shows the sequencer as Illumina HiSeq 2000. Template switching introduced a universal primer binding site; the final cDNA contained a unique molecular identifier, enabling accurate counting of TCR cDNA molecules. Specific primers in the conserved constant-segment region were used to synthesize first-strand cDNA for the TCR alpha and beta chains. To control for contamination, each cDNA library was double barcoded with a SMART-Mk sample barcode plus Illumina barcodes. Two successive PCR steps introduced TruSeq adapter sequences along with Illumina sample barcodes. The TCR alpha and beta cDNA libraries were sequenced on the Illumina HiSeq platform using custom primers. The published analysis was carried out like this. MiGEC processed the raw reads to extract unique molecular identifiers, while MiXCR was used to determine the CDR3 positions. For each individual, recombination models were inferred using an EM algorithm with the repgenHMM and IGoR tools. The tcR package in R was used for shared clonotype analysis, with sharing normalized by the product of cloneset sizes. To study raw recombination free of thymic and clonal selection effects, out-of-frame nonproductive sequences were analyzed. Starting from the raw public reads, TCRdb applied fastp trimming at Q25, assembled clones with MiXCR and retained in-frame beta chains. Rows are unified per CDR3 protein, each entry keeping the most common DNA and genes. The V and J calls come from TCRdb's annotation, not from the publication. The sample table holds approximately 300,000 distinct CDR3 sequences, of which roughly 9.8% were seen once. The ten largest clones capture roughly 6.4% of the sample.

All donors were healthy Caucasians. Three pairs of female monozygotic twins, all aged about 18 to 29 years, made up the twin cohort. Positive isolation kits from Invitrogen were used to isolate the CD4+ and CD8+ T cell populations. The data stem from a study of identical twins (dated by TCRdb to the mid-2010s). Context from the whole study: TCR alpha and beta repertoires from monozygotic twins, unrelated adults of various ages and cord blood were deep-sequenced to test whether fetal clonotypes persist. To rule out contamination, replicate twin experiments were performed at different times with different library preparation protocols.

What the research found in general, with its limitations: Out-of-frame TCR alpha sequences shared between twins showed an excess of low generation-probability sequences compared with coincidental sharing between unrelated individuals. In monozygotic twins, recombination models systematically underestimated out-of-frame TCR alpha sharing, but the models matched the sharing seen between unrelated individuals. Abundant cord blood beta clonotypes carried fewer insertions; young adult naive repertoires showed a weaker similar trend, while memory repertoires showed none. The excess sharing between twins in beta out-of-frame sequences was weaker because fewer shared sequences reduced the signal-to-noise ratio. Invariant T cells such as MAIT and iNKT could partly confound zero-insertion analyses, though diverse VJ usage argued against this for most clonotypes. Because the same donors could not be followed over many years, conclusions were based on cross-sectional statistical analysis.

In the germline V gene (reference sequence), CDR1 corresponds to PRHDT and CDR2 to FYEKMQ. From cysteine to phenylalanine, the CDR3 is 14 amino acids long. Solely the CDR3 DNA is kept, with 42 bases framed from the first base. V is pruned by 5 bases and J by 2 bases, leaving 5 bases of the junction without a gene match. The same sample was also used in a study of yellow fever vaccine responses in identical twins. The second paper further reports: According to the authors, in identical twins the way T cells responded to vaccination appeared partly convergent and partly personalized. In the study, vaccine-responding T cell clones were precisely tracked in identical twins.

This sequence originates from a woman between 18 and 30 years old in good health. Rearrangement joined TRBV13 to TRBJ2-7; TRBD1 lines up with 8 middle nucleotides. Source material: CD8+ T cells sorted from blood. The CDR3 region has the sequence CASSDGQGAYEQYF. The DNA sequence reads TGTGCCAGCAGCGATGGACAGGGAGCCTACGAGCAGTACTTC.